Below, 13 T cell receptor beta chains from the same sample are listed, as sequenced in a study of blood T cell repertoires in COVID-19 (dated by TCRdb to the early 2020s). Library construction relied on the immunoSEQ multiplex PCR assay. What TCRdb holds here is the immuneACCESS table cut down to in-frame rearrangements. Part of the clones is not present; checked against another copy, under half of the missing clones reflect an unresolved V gene, and the others are unexplained. The sample table holds about 150,000 clones, of which about 80% were seen once. 25% to 30% of the sample comes from the top ten. Sample: peripheral blood. These receptors were taken from a woman between 55 and 75 years old with acute or convalescent COVID-19.

The V and J genes are TRBV5-8 and TRBJ2-2, with 10 bases that match TRBD1. Germline trimming cut 1 base from V and 6 bases from J; bases unmatched to any gene: 6. Germline V CDR1 and CDR2: SGHTS, YDEGEE. CDR3 length: 16 amino acids. CDR3 amino acids: CASSLPGQGLAGELFF. In DNA, the CDR3 is TGTGCCAGCAGCTTGCCGGGACAGGGGTTGGCCGGGGAGCTGTTTTTT.

This clone showed up just a few times. The chain combines TRBV7-8 with TRBJ2-3, with D possibly being TRBD1 (5 bases). In germline, CDR1 is SGHVS, CDR2 FQNEAQ. Between the trimmed V and J ends, which lost 4 bases and 0 bases, there was a span of 14 bases. This CDR3 spans 16 amino acids. The CDR3 nucleotides read TGTGCCAGCAGCTACCGGACACCGACAAGCACAGATACGCAGTATTTT. This sequence encodes CASSYRTPTSTDTQYF.

This chain connects TRBV29-1 to TRBJ1-4, with 7 bases matching TRBD1. V was clipped by 6 bases and J by 10 bases; unmatched bases: 11. The CDR3 spans 13 residues. Germline-derived CDR1 and CDR2 are SQVTM and ANQGSEA. CDR3 coding DNA: TGCAGCGTCATAAGCGGAGAGGGGGCAAAACTGTTTTTT. Protein: CSVISGEGAKLFF.

The rearrangement joins TRBV7-9 to TRBJ2-5; 8 bases line up with TRBD1. The V and J ends lost 5 bases and 4 bases, in that order; junction bases with no gene match: 9. Per the germline V gene, CDR1 is SEHNR and CDR2 is FQNEAQ (reference sequence). The CDR3 extends over 15 amino acids. CDR3 nucleotides: TGTGCCAGCAGCGCCCAGGGACAGGTTGCAGAGACCCAGTACTTC. Residues: CASSAQGQVAETQYF.

The rearrangement joins TRBV7-2 to TRBJ1-1; 10 nucleotides line up with TRBD1. Trimming at V came to 5 bases and at J to 1 base, leaving 7 bases not matched to a gene. In germline, CDR1 is SGHTA, CDR2 FQGNSA. The CDR3 covers 16 residues. CDR3 nucleotides: TGTGCCAGCAGCACTCGACAGGGGGCGCCGAACACTGAAGCTTTCTTT. This gives the protein CASSTRQGAPNTEAFF.

The V and J genes are TRBV5-1 and TRBJ1-1, with D perhaps TRBD1 (5 bases). The CDR3 loop spans 13 amino acids. The V end lost 0 bases, the J end lost 4 bases, and 7 bases lay between the germline ends. Germline V CDR1 and CDR2: SGHRS, YFSETQ. This CDR3 is CASSLAGLTEAFF. The CDR3 bases are TGCGCCAGCAGCTTGGCAGGGCTCACTGAAGCTTTCTTT.

The chain links TRBV6-5 to TRBJ1-2; TRBD1 aligns across 7 bases. CDR3 length: 13 amino acids. V was pared by 9 bases and J by 4 bases, with 8 bases of the junction left unmatched. The germline CDR1 and CDR2 sequences are MNHEY and SVGAGI. The CDR3 here is CASQNRGSYGYTF. CDR3 nucleotide sequence: TGTGCCAGTCAAAACAGGGGCTCCTATGGCTACACCTTC.

The count of this clone is one. The chain employs TRBV5-1 and TRBJ1-2; TRBD1 aligns across 9 bases. Germline CDR1 reads SGHRS; CDR2 reads YFSETQ. J was trimmed by 3 bases and V by 4 bases; bases with no gene match: 7. This CDR3 is 15 amino acids long. For the CDR3, the DNA is TGCGCCAGCAGCAGGGGACAGGGAGTAGACTATGGCTACACCTTC. As protein: CASSRGQGVDYGYTF.

In its sample, this clone was seen once. The CDR3 sequence is CASSAGTGGYEQYF. In DNA form, the CDR3 reads TGTGCCAGCAGCGCCGGGACAGGGGGCTACGAGCAGTACTTC. V gene TRBV6-6 combines with J gene TRBJ2-7, with 11 bases fitting TRBD1. Germline V lookup: CDR1 MNHNY, CDR2 SVGAGI (reference sequence). This CDR3 has 14 amino acids. V was pared by 6 bases and J by 3 bases, with 4 bases of the junction left unmatched.

J is TRBJ2-4 and V is TRBV15; D gene ambiguous. CDR3 size: 15 residues. Germline CDR1 reads LNHNV; CDR2 reads YYDKDF (reference sequence). The V and J ends lost 5 bases and 8 bases respectively, with 19 bases between them. CDR3 residues: CATSEPFPPGYIQYF. CDR3 in DNA: TGTGCCACCAGCGAGCCCTTCCCACCCGGGTACATTCAGTACTTC.

This chain joins TRBV7-9 and TRBJ1-6; no clear D. The length of the CDR3 is 15 residues. The V and J ends lost 5 bases and 14 bases respectively, with 22 bases between them. Germline lookup yields CDR1 SEHNR and CDR2 FQNEAQ (reference sequence). CDR3 region: CASSRTTSGVEALHF. The CDR3 DNA follows: TGTGCCAGCAGCAGAACCACCTCGGGAGTTGAGGCCCTCCACTTT.

The V call is TRBV6-1, the J call TRBJ1-5, with 10 bases identical to TRBD1. Germline V gene sequence: CDR1 MNHNS, CDR2 SASEGT. The CDR3 is 17 residues long. V lost 4 bases to trimming and J lost 0 bases; unmatched junction nucleotides: 6. CDR3 nucleotide sequence: TGTGCCAGCAGTGGCCGGGACAGGGGCCTTAGCAATCAGCCCCAGCATTTT. It translates to CASSGRDRGLSNQPQHF.

The CDR3 DNA reads as TGTGCCAGCAGTGAAATGTTACCCCTCGAATCGGTTTCTGGGGCCAACGTCCTGACTTTC. Translated, it gives CASSEMLPLESVSGANVLTF. V is TRBV2 and J is TRBJ2-6; D gene unclear. Germline loops: CDR1 SNHLY, CDR2 FYNNEI. The CDR3 length is 20 residues. V was cut by 2 bases and J by 1 base, with 21 bases left in between.